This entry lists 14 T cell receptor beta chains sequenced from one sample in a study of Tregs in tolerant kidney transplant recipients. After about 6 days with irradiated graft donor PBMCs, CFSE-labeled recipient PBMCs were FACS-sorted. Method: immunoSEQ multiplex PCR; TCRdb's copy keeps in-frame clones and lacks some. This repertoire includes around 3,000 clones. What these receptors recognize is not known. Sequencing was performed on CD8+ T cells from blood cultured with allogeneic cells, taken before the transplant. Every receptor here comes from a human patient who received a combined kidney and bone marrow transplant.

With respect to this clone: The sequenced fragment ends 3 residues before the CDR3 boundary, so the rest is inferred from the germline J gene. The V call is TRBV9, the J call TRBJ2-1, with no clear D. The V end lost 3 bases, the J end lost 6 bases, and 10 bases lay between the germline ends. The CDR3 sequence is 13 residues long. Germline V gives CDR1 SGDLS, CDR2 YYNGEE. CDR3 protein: CASSAPRGNEQFF. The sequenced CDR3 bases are TGTGCCAGCAGCGCCCCCCGCGGCAATGAG. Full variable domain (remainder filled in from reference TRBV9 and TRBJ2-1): DSGVTQTPKHLITATGQRVTLRCSPRSGDLSVYWYQQSLDQGLQFLIQYYNGEERAKGNILERFSAQQFPDLHSELNLSSLELGDSALYFCASSAPRGNEQFFGPGTRLTVL.

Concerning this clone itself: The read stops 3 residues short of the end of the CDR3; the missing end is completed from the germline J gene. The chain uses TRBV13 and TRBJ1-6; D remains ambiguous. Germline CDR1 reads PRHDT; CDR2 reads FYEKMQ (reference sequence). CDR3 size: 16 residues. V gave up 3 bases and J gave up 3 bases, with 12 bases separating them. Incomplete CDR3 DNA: TGTGCCAGCAGCTTTTACGGTCCCAACTATAATTCACCC. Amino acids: CASSFYGPNYNSP. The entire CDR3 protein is CASSFYGPNYNSPLHF.

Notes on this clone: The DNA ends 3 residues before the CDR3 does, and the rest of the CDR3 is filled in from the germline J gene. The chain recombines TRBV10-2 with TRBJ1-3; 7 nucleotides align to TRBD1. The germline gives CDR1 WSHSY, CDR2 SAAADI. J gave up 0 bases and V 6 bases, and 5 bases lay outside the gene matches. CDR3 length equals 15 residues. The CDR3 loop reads CASSGGQSSGNTIYF. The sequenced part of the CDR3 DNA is TGCGCCAGCAGCGGGGGACAGAGCTCTGGAAACACC.

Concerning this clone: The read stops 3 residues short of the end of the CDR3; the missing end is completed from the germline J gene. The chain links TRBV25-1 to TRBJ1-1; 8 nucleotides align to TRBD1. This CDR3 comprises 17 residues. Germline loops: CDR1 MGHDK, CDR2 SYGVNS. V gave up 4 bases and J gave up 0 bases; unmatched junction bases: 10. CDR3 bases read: TGTGCCAGCAGTGCAAGTCAATACAGGGGGGTGAACACTGAA. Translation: CASSASQYRGVNTE. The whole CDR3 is CASSASQYRGVNTEAFF.

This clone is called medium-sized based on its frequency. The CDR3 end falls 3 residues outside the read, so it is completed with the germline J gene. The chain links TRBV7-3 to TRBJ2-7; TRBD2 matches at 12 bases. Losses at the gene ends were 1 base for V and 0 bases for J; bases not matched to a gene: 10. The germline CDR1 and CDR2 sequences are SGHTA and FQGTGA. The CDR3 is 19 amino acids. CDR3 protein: CASSLNRRLAGGPSYEQYF. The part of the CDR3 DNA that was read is TGTGCCAGCAGCTTAAACCGTCGCCTAGCGGGGGGGCCCTCCTACGAG. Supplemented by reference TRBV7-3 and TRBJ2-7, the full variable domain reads GAGVSQTPSNKVTEKGKYVELRCDPISGHTALYWYRQSLGQGPEFLIYFQGTGAADDSGLPNDRFFAVRPEGSVSTLKIQRTERGDSAVYLCASSLNRRLAGGPSYEQYFGPGTRLTVT.

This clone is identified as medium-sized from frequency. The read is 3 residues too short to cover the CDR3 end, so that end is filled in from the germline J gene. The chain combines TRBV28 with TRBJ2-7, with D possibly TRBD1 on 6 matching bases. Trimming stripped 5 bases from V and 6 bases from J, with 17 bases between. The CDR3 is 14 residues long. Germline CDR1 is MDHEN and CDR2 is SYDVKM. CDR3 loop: CASSLIQGLREQYF. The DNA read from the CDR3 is TGTGCCAGCAGTCTAATCCAGGGGCTCCGCGAG.

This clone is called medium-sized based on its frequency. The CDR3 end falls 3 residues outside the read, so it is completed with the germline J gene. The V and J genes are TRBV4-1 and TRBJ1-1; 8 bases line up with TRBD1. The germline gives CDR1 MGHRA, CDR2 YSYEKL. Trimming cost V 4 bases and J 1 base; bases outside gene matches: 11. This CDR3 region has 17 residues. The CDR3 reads CASSRGPGTGSNTEAFF. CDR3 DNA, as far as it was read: TGCGCCAGCAGCCGGGGTCCCGGGACAGGATCGAACACTGAA.

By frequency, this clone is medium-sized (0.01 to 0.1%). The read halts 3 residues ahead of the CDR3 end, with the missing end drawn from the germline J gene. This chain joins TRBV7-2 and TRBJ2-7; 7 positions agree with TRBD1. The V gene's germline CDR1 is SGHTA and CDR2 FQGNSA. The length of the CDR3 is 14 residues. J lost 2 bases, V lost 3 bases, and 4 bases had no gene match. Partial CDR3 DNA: TGTGCCAGCAGCTTTGGGACAGCGGCCTACGAG. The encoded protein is CASSFGTAAYE. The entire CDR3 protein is CASSFGTAAYEQYF.

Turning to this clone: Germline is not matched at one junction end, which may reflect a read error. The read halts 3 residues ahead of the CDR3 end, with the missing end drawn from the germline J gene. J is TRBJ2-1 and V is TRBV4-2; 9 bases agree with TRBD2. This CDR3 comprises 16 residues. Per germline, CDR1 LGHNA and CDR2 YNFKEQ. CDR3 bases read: TGCGCCAGCAGCCAAGGCGTTAGCGGGAGATCCTATGAG. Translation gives CASSQGVSGRSYE. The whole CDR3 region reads CASSQGVSGRSYEQFF.

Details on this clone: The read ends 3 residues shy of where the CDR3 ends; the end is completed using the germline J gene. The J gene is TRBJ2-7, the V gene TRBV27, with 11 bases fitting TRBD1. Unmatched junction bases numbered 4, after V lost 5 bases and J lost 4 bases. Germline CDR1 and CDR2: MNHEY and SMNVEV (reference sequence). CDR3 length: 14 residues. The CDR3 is CASSPGQGGYEQYF. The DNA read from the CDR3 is TGTGCCAGCAGTCCGGGACAGGGGGGATACGAG.

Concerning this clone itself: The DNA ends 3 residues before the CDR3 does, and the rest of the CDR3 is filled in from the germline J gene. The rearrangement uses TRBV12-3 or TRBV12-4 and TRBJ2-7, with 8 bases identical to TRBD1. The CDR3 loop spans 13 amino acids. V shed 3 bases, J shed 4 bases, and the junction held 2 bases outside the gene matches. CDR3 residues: CASSLGTGYEQYF. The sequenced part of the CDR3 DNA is TGTGCCAGCAGTTTGGGGACAGGATACGAG.

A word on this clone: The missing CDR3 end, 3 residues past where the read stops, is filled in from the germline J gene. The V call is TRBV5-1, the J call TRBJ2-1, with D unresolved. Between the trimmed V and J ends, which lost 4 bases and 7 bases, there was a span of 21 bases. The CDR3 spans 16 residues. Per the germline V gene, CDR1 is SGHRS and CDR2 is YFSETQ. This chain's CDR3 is CASSPTPAYSLNEQFF. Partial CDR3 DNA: TGCGCCAGCAGCCCTACCCCGGCCTACAGCCTAAATGAG.

CDR3: CASSMRQGHTEAFF. The sequenced part of the CDR3 DNA is TGTGCCAGTAGTATGAGACAGGGGCACACTGAA. The V gene is TRBV19, the J gene TRBJ1-1; 8 nucleotides line up with TRBD1. The read ends 3 residues early relative to the CDR3; the germline J gene fills the gap. CDR1 LNHDA and CDR2 SQIVND come from the germline V gene (reference sequence). The CDR3 spans 14 residues. The junction had 3 bases not matched to a gene; V was cut back by 3 bases and J by 3 bases.

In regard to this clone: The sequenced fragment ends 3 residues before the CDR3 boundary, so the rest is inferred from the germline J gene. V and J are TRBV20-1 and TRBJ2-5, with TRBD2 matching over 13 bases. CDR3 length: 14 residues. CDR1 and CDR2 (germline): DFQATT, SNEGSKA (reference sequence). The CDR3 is CSVTSGGARETQYF. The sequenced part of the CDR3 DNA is TGCAGCGTAACTAGCGGGGGGGCCCGCGAGACC.